Presented here are 9 T cell receptor beta chains from one specimen sequenced in a study of OX40 agonist ivuxolimab in advanced cancers. The library was obtained by the immunoSEQ multiplex PCR assay. TCRdb retrieved this table from immuneACCESS and kept in-frame rearrangements only. Not all clones are present; in checked studies, unresolved V genes account for under half, and no reason is known for the remainder. The sample profile shows 130,000 or so clones; roughly 93% of them were found once. Jointly, the top ten make up roughly 0.15% of the sample. Sequencing was performed on CD4+ or CD8+ T cells sorted from blood, taken in a trial of the OX40 agonist ivuxolimab. The receptors derive from an adult with an advanced solid tumor such as melanoma, head and neck, liver or kidney cancer.

The V call is TRBV28, the J call TRBJ1-3; D is undetermined. CDR1 and CDR2 from the germline V gene are MDHEN and SYDVKM. This CDR3 is built from 17 residues. V gave up 4 bases and J gave up 0 bases, with 16 bases separating them. The CDR3 region is CASSSPGQTFSGNTIYF. As DNA, the CDR3 is TGTGCCAGCAGTTCCCCGGGCCAGACCTTCTCTGGAAACACCATATATTTT.

CDR3 DNA: TGTGCCAGCAGTCGGATTGGTAGAAACACCATATATTTT. Protein: CASSRIGRNTIYF. The chain is built from TRBV7-9 and TRBJ1-3; D unclear. Trimming stripped 6 bases from V and 5 bases from J, with 11 bases between. The CDR3 sequence is 13 residues long. The germline gives CDR1 SEHNR, CDR2 FQNEAQ (reference sequence). The complete variable domain, with remaining parts taken from reference TRBV7-9 and TRBJ1-3, reads DTGVSQNPRHKITKRGQNVTFRCDPISEHNRLYWYRQTLGQGPEFLTYFQNEAQLEKSRLLSDRFSAERPKGSFSTLEIQRTEQGDSAMYLCASSRIGRNTIYFGEGSWLTVV.

The chain is built from TRBV25-1 and TRBJ2-2, with D perhaps TRBD1 (7 bases). This CDR3 spans 16 amino acids. Trimming stripped 6 bases from V and 5 bases from J, with 19 bases between. Germline V gives CDR1 MGHDK, CDR2 SYGVNS. CDR3 sequence (DNA): TGTGCCAGCAGGGCCCCCGCGCCAGGGGGGACCGGGGAGCTGTTTTTT. Its protein is CASRAPAPGGTGELFF.

As regards this clone: Relative to the germline gene, one junction end is altered; a read error may explain this. V and J are TRBV7-2 and TRBJ2-1; 14 bases agree with TRBD2. CDR1 and CDR2 (germline): SGHTA, FQGNSA. This CDR3 region has 16 residues. This CDR3 reads CASSPTGLAGVGERFF. As DNA, the CDR3 is TGTGCCAGCAGCCCGACGGGACTAGCGGGAGTCGGGGAGCGGTTCTTC.

V usage is TRBV7-3 and J usage is TRBJ2-3, with D unclear. V was shortened by 0 bases and J by 0 bases, with 7 bases between the two germline ends. The germline V gene encodes CDR1 SGHTA and CDR2 FQGTGA. CDR3 length equals 15 residues. Here the CDR3 reads CASSLTGVSTDTQYF. The CDR3, as DNA: TGTGCCAGCAGCTTAACAGGTGTTAGCACAGATACGCAGTATTTT.

The V gene is TRBV27, the J gene TRBJ2-1; 7 bases are shared with TRBD2. The trim removed 6 bases at V and 7 bases at J, leaving 21 bases unmatched. The CDR3 is 18 residues long. Germline-derived CDR1 and CDR2 are MNHEY and SMNVEV (reference sequence). The CDR3 nucleotides are TGTGCCAGCAGCGCAGTGCTTCCCGTTCCGGGGCGGGAGAATGAGCAGTTCTTC. It is translated as CASSAVLPVPGRENEQFF.

The CDR3 DNA reads TGTGCCAGCCTTCCCCCCAATGGAGGGGAAGCTTTCTTT. It translates to CASLPPNGGEAFF. V and J are TRBV28 and TRBJ1-1; D gene uncertain. V lost 8 bases to trimming and J lost 8 bases, with 18 bases between them. Germline-derived CDR1 and CDR2 are MDHEN and SYDVKM. The CDR3 covers 13 residues.

The V call is TRBV10-3, the J call TRBJ2-1; D perhaps matches TRBD1 (6 bases). The CDR3 length is 15 residues. Trimming pared 2 bases from V and 6 bases from J, leaving 14 bases between. The germline V gene has CDR1 ENHRY and CDR2 SYGVKD. For the CDR3, the DNA is TGTGCCATCAGTGAGGGCAGGGGCCGCACCAATGAGCAGTTCTTC. Protein: CAISEGRGRTNEQFF.

This sequence joins TRBV19 and TRBJ1-2; 8 bases are shared with TRBD1. The CDR3 contains 16 residues. The junction had 10 bases not matched to a gene; V was cut back by 5 bases and J by 2 bases. Looked up from germline, CDR1 is LNHDA and CDR2 is SQIVND (reference sequence). The CDR3 sequence is CASSPETGAPNYGYTF. The CDR3 region has the DNA TGTGCCAGTAGTCCAGAGACAGGGGCTCCCAACTATGGCTACACCTTC. The full variable domain, with the rest looked up from reference TRBV19 and TRBJ1-2, is DGGITQSPKYLFRKEGQNVTLSCEQNLNHDAMYWYRQDPGQGLRLIYYSQIVNDFQKGDIAEGYSVSREKKESFPLTVTSAQKNPTAFYLCASSPETGAPNYGYTFGSGTRLTVV.